This T cell receptor (beta chain) was identified in a study of beta chain features in type 1 diabetes (dated by TCRdb to 2017 to 2018). Notes on the research overall: Patients and healthy donors did not differ in mean age, gender distribution, total cell number or subset yield. Across all samples, some 110,000,000 sorted cells were examined, and cell number per subset correlated strongly with RNA yield. In the study, TCRB repertoires of sorted circulating CD4+ T cell subsets from recently diagnosed type 1 diabetes patients were compared with those of matched healthy donors. Whereas all 30 or so donors provided naive and central memory subsets, regulatory and stem cell-like memory subsets were isolated from just 8 patients and roughly eight healthy donors.

General study outcomes and caveats: Because cDNA rather than genomic DNA was sequenced, highly expressing activated cells could have been over-represented, although no difference in activation and CD3 levels was found between groups. Patients with type 1 diabetes made fewer insertions and deleted more nucleotides at VDJ recombination sites, implying thymic rearrangement abnormalities. Only small numbers of individuals were included in the HLA sub-analyses, which left unresolved whether HLA type had any influence on TCRB rearrangement. PCR may preferentially amplify shorter templates, but because patient and control samples were amplified and corrected together, any resulting skew would affect both groups equally. A moderate but significant shortening of TCRB CDR3 length was observed in type 1 diabetes patients in all four CD4+ subsets. Naive, central memory and regulatory TCRB repertoires appeared to be more alike among patients than among healthy donors.

Trimming costs V 0 bases and J 5 bases, and their ends lie 16 bases apart. CDR1 and CDR2 are read off the germline V gene as MGHRA and YSYEKL. The CDR3 has 16 amino acids, counting the end cysteine and phenylalanine. CDR3 DNA only is kept here, 48 bases in frame from base 1. In its sample, this clone was seen a few times. The clone's antigen remains unknown. No base-level quality is on record; no much larger clone is a single base apart. Each donor gave one peripheral blood draw, about 110 mL on average, collected into heparinised tubes. A BD FACSAria II was used to sort naive, central memory, regulatory and stem cell-like memory CD4+ T cells with a panel that included CD45RO, CCR7, CD25, CD127, CD95 and CD27. Purity was above 95% for every sorted population. Right away, PBMCs were isolated by Lymphoprep density gradient centrifugation and were stained directly, with no culture step. Samples were stained and sorted in pairs, with one healthy donor and one patient per experiment, so that batch effects were minimized.

The entire amount of isolated RNA was reverse transcribed using the High Capacity cDNA Reverse Transcription Kit, so the sequenced TCRB transcripts were expressed ones. Naive, central memory and regulatory T cell samples underwent deep immunoSEQ sequencing, averaging around 3.7 million total reads per sample. Sorted cells were lysed in RLT buffer, and RNA was extracted using DNase-treated RNeasy Micro or Mini kits according to cell number. To prevent cross-contamination, each cell subset was processed individually, whereas patient and healthy donor samples were processed jointly. TCRB sequences were amplified from cDNA with the immunoSEQ multiplex PCR, producing 87-bp fragments spanning the CDR3 region. Amplicons were sequenced on the Illumina HiSeq platform. The paper's processing steps were these. Synthetic template baselines were used to correct PCR bias computationally, reads within Hamming distance 2 were collapsed, and singletons that could not be merged were discarded. Reads were aligned against IMGT so that V, D and J genes, CDR3 length and insertions or deletions at six rearrangement sites could be assigned. Clonotype counts were normalized to sorted cell number within each subset before computing true diversity and Gini coefficients with the tcR R package. Repertoire sharing was quantified using the overlap coefficient calculated on TCRB nucleotide sequences. As a proxy for the pre-selection repertoire, out-of-frame TCRB sequences from naive cells were analyzed. Not all clones reach the TCRdb copy of this immuneACCESS table, which keeps in-frame sequences only. Checked studies attribute under half of the gap to unresolved V genes and leave the rest unexplained. For V, J and clone size, that table is used; D and trimming come from the DNA. The sample table contains approximately 730,000 clones; only one count was recorded for under 15% of them. The ten top clones hold about 0.02% of the sample.

This TCR came from a man younger than 30 with type 1 diabetes. Sequencing used naive CD4+ T cells from blood. The sample's cell subset or site, from its label and the paper: true naive CD4+ T cells. The chain links TRBV4-1 with TRBJ2-5, with the identity of the D gene unclear. The CDR3 has the sequence CASSQEGPPRIETQYF. The DNA sequence reads TGCGCCAGCAGCCAAGAAGGGCCCCCCAGAATCGAGACCCAGTACTTC.